This T cell receptor beta chain was recovered during a study of OX40 agonist ivuxolimab in advanced cancers. Background on the study: The dose-escalation group included hepatocellular carcinoma, melanoma, renal cell carcinoma and head and neck cancer. Participants averaged approximately 61 years of age (range about 23 to 80) and were over 75% male.

The CDR3 loop spans 14 amino acids. V lost 2 bases, J lost 3 bases, and 3 bases stayed unmatched. Germline CDR1 and CDR2: SEHNR and FQNEAQ (reference sequence). TCRdb's copy holds only in-frame clones and misses some; the assay was immunoSEQ multiplex PCR. The repertoire includes about 84,000 clones, 94% of them detected once, and approximately 9.9% sits in the top ten. The sequencing used CD4+ or CD8+ T cells sorted from blood, collected in a trial of the OX40 agonist ivuxolimab. This chain uses TRBV7-9 with TRBJ1-2, with 7 bases that match TRBD1. The TCR comes from an adult with an advanced solid tumor such as melanoma, head and neck, liver or kidney cancer. CDR3 protein: CASSLTGAYYGYTF. As DNA, the CDR3 is TGTGCCAGCAGCTTAACAGGGGCATACTATGGCTACACCTTC.